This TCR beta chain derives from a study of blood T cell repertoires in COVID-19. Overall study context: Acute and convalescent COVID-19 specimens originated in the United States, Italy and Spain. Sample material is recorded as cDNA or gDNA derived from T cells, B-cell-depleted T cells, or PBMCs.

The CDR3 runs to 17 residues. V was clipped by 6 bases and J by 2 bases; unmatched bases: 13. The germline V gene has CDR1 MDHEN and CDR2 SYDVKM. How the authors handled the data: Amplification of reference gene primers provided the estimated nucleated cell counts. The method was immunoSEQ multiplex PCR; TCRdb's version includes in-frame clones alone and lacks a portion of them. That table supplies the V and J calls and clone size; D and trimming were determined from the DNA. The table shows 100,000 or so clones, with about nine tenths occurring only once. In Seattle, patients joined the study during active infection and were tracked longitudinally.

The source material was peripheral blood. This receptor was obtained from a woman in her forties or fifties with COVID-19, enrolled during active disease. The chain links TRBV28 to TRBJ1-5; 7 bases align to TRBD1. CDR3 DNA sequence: TGTGCCAGCAGGATAACAGGGGAACTCGGAGGCAATCAGCCCCAGCATTTT. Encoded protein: CASRITGELGGNQPQHF.